The T cell receptor (beta chain) under discussion was sequenced for a study of blood T cell repertoires in COVID-19. Study background: Acute and convalescent COVID-19 samples came from the United States, Italy and Spain. Sources were T cells, B-cell-depleted T cells, or PBMCs; the material itself was cDNA or gDNA.

Original data processing: Amplification of reference gene primers was used by the study to estimate nucleated cell counts. The assay was immunoSEQ multiplex PCR, and TCRdb's table has in-frame clones only and misses some. V and J calls and clone size are copied from that table; D and trimming were computed from the DNA. The sample holds 200,000 or so clones, 80% to 95% seen once. Germline V gives CDR1 SGHRS, CDR2 YFSETQ. The CDR3 contains 14 residues. The ends were cut back, 3 bases at V and 1 base at J, with 11 bases in the middle. The source of this sequence is a man in his sixties with COVID-19, enrolled during active disease. The sample comprised peripheral blood. V gene TRBV5-1 combines with J gene TRBJ2-7, with TRBD1 as a possible D gene (6 bases). The CDR3 nucleotides read TGCGCCAGCAGCTCGGACAGCGCTTCCTACGAGCAGTACTTC. Residues: CASSSDSASYEQYF.